A selection of T cell receptor beta chains follows, all from one sample in a study of vaccination and CD4 T cells after COVID-19. MiXCR, run by TCRdb on the PCR reads, gives a single entry per CDR3 protein. This repertoire shows some 20,000 distinct CDR3 sequences, around three fifths found once; its top ten account for more than 0.95%. The source was CD4+ T cells from blood, collected after SARS-CoV-2 vaccination. The source is a human donor who had recovered from COVID-19. The CDR3 runs from the conserved cysteine through the conserved F or W. The D gene is left open where the match is weak. Some rows mark clone size as missing; the rest say once, few, many or name a class of expanded clone.

v_gene,j_gene,abundance,d_gene,CDR3aa,CDR3nt
TRBV7-6,TRBJ1-4,-,-,CASSSPRGVGGRKLFF,TGTGCCAGCAGCTCACCGCGGGGCGTTGGAGGAAGAAAACTGTTTTTT
TRBV20-1,TRBJ2-7,-,TRBD2,CSASPQGEAGVGGEQYF,TGCAGTGCTAGCCCCCAGGGTGAAGCGGGAGTCGGTGGCGAGCAGTACTTC
TRBV7-3,TRBJ1-1,-,-,CASSRTALNTEAFF,TGTGCCAGCAGCCGGACAGCCTTGAACACTGAAGCTTTCTTT
TRBV20-1,TRBJ2-5,-,TRBD1,CSASKQGLAETQYF,TGCAGTGCTAGTAAACAGGGGTTGGCGGAGACCCAGTACTTC
TRBV19,TRBJ1-5,few,-,CASSMIQANQPQHF,TGTGCCAGTAGTATGATCCAGGCTAATCAGCCCCAGCATTTT
TRBV7-9,TRBJ1-2,few,TRBD1,CASSSRQGAVDYGYTF,TGTGCCAGCAGCTCCCGACAGGGGGCGGTTGACTATGGCTACACCTTC
TRBV28,TRBJ1-5,few,-,CASSLGSARYQPQHF,TGTGCCAGCAGTTTAGGGTCTGCCCGCTATCAGCCCCAGCATTTT
TRBV20-1,TRBJ2-1,-,TRBD1,CSAPGQGLSFEQSF,TGCAGTGCTCCGGGACAGGGGCTCTCGTTTGAGCAGTCCTTC
TRBV28,TRBJ2-1,-,-,CASRTMGVAEQFF,TGTGCCAGCAGGACCATGGGGGTGGCTGAGCAGTTCTTC
TRBV25-1,TRBJ2-7,-,-,CASSDQGDKPYEQYF,TGTGCCAGCAGTGATCAGGGAGACAAACCGTACGAGCAGTACTTC
TRBV6-1,TRBJ2-1,-,TRBD2,CASRLGLANEQFF,TGTGCCAGCAGGCTGGGACTAGCTAATGAGCAGTTCTTC
TRBV6-5,TRBJ1-1,-,TRBD1,CASSYLTRGQGYNTEAFF,TGTGCCAGCAGTTACCTTACCCGAGGACAGGGCTATAACACTGAAGCTTTCTTT
TRBV7-2,TRBJ2-2,-,TRBD2,CASTMTSGTAGELFF,TGTGCCAGCACCATGACTAGCGGGACGGCCGGGGAGCTGTTTTTT
TRBV24-1,TRBJ1-2,-,-,CATSDQVYGYTF,TGTGCCACCAGTGACCAGGTTTATGGCTACACCTTC
TRBV20-1,TRBJ2-1,-,TRBD2,CSVPGLAAYNEQFF,TGCAGTGTCCCGGGACTAGCGGCTTACAATGAGCAGTTCTTC
TRBV19,TRBJ2-4,-,-,CASSIRGLAKNIQYF,TGTGCCAGTAGTATAAGGGGATTAGCCAAAAACATTCAGTACTTC
TRBV20-1,TRBJ2-7,few,TRBD2,CSARDSGKGNEQYF,TGCAGTGCTAGAGATAGCGGGAAAGGTAACGAGCAGTACTTC
TRBV20-1,TRBJ2-6,-,-,CSARDQGSGANVLTF,TGCAGTGCTAGAGATCAAGGCTCTGGGGCCAACGTCCTGACTTTC
TRBV7-3,TRBJ2-5,-,TRBD2,CASSLFGGTSGETQYF,TGTGCCAGCAGCTTATTTGGGGGGACTAGCGGAGAGACCCAGTACTTC
TRBV4-2,TRBJ2-1,-,TRBD1,CASSQTGQGNNEQFF,TGTGCCAGCAGCCAAACCGGACAGGGGAATAATGAGCAGTTCTTC
TRBV12-3/TRBV12-4,TRBJ2-7,-,TRBD2,CASSFSSGRDEQYF,TGTGCCAGCAGTTTTAGTAGCGGGAGAGACGAGCAGTACTTC
TRBV30,TRBJ1-1,-,TRBD1,CAWSVHRGWAFF,TGTGCCTGGAGCGTACACAGGGGGTGGGCTTTCTTT
TRBV5-4,TRBJ2-1,-,TRBD1,CASSRRDRAYNEQFF,TGTGCCAGCAGCAGGAGGGACAGGGCCTACAATGAGCAGTTCTTC